These 28 T cell receptor beta chains were all obtained from the same sample, sequenced in a study of cytomegalovirus exposure and HLA in healthy donors. A multiplex PCR was run with 60 Vbeta primers and 13 Jbeta primers. TCRdb's table, derived via immunoSEQ multiplex PCR, lists solely in-frame clones and lacks some. The sample has about 130,000 clones; around 83% are singletons. Material for sequencing was PBMCs. These receptors originate from a woman under 30 in good health and CMV-seropositive.

The chain combines TRBV7-3 with TRBJ2-1, with 8 bases matching TRBD1. This CDR3 spans 15 amino acids. Losses at the gene ends were 5 bases for V and 4 bases for J; bases not matched to a gene: 7. Germline CDR1 and CDR2: SGHTA and FQGTGA. CDR3 bases: TGTGCCAGCAGCCCAGACAGGGGATCTTACAATGAGCAGTTCTTC. It specifies CASSPDRGSYNEQFF.

V and J are TRBV5-6 and TRBJ1-4, with 7 bases matching TRBD1. The CDR3 has 19 amino acids. J was trimmed by 6 bases and V by 3 bases; bases with no gene match: 20. From germline, CDR1 is SGHDT and CDR2 YYEEEE. The CDR3 loop reads CASSSDRENRVRWDEKLFF. In nucleotides, the CDR3 is TGTGCCAGCAGCTCCGACAGGGAGAACAGGGTTCGTTGGGATGAAAAACTGTTTTTT.

The chain carries TRBV27 and TRBJ2-2, with D tentatively TRBD2 (5 bases). This CDR3 has 14 amino acids. In germline, CDR1 is MNHEY, CDR2 SMNVEV (reference sequence). V was cut by 5 bases and J by 1 base, with 8 bases left in between. CDR3 loop: CASSGGGNTGELFF. The CDR3 coding sequence is TGTGCCAGCAGTGGAGGAGGGAACACCGGGGAGCTGTTTTTT.

The chain is built from TRBV7-9 and TRBJ2-2, with D possibly being TRBD1 (5 bases). Looked up from germline, CDR1 is SEHNR and CDR2 is FQNEAQ (reference sequence). The CDR3 has 16 residues. The V gene lost 5 bases and the J gene lost 0 bases, with 13 bases spanning the gap. CDR3 amino acids: CASSLIAGPNTGELFF. CDR3 bases: TGTGCCAGCAGCCTCATTGCAGGGCCGAACACCGGGGAGCTGTTTTTT.

This clone was seen a single time. This rearrangement joins TRBV7-9 to TRBJ2-7; TRBD2 aligns across 8 bases. The germline V gene has CDR1 SEHNR and CDR2 FQNEAQ (reference sequence). V lost 3 bases, J lost 4 bases, and 2 bases stayed unmatched. This CDR3 has 13 residues. The CDR3 nucleotides are TGTGCCAGCAGCTTCACGGGGGGGTACGAGCAGTACTTC. Protein product: CASSFTGGYEQYF.

The chain couples TRBV28 to TRBJ2-5, with 7 bases fitting TRBD2. CDR3 length equals 14 residues. The germline V gene encodes CDR1 MDHEN and CDR2 SYDVKM. The junction had 8 bases not matched to a gene; V was cut back by 3 bases and J by 7 bases. The CDR3 nucleotides are TGTGCCAGCAGTTTTCTAAGGACTAGTGGGACCCAGTACTTC. Translation: CASSFLRTSGTQYF.

The chain is built from TRBV7-8 and TRBJ2-5; D perhaps matches TRBD1 (5 bases). The ends were cut back, 6 bases at V and 5 bases at J, with 19 bases in the middle. Per the germline V gene, CDR1 is SGHVS and CDR2 is FQNEAQ. The CDR3 extends over 15 amino acids. CDR3 amino acids: CASSIEDTFGETQYF. CDR3 nucleotides: TGTGCCAGCAGTATCGAGGACACTTTTGGGGAGACCCAGTACTTC.

The chain has TRBV7-2 and TRBJ2-5, with TRBD2 identical over 7 bases. The junction had 4 bases not matched to a gene; V was cut back by 4 bases and J by 5 bases. Germline V lookup: CDR1 SGHTA, CDR2 FQGNSA. This CDR3 is 13 amino acids long. CDR3 protein: CASSSGLEETQYF. The CDR3 DNA reads TGTGCCAGCAGCTCCGGACTAGAGGAGACCCAGTACTTC.

The chain employs TRBV27 and TRBJ1-4; 7 positions agree with TRBD1. Losses at the gene ends were 5 bases for V and 7 bases for J; bases not matched to a gene: 7. The CDR3 spans 14 residues. From germline, CDR1 is MNHEY and CDR2 SMNVEV (reference sequence). The CDR3 nucleotides read TGTGCCAGCAGTCAGGACAGGCAGGGTGAAAAACTGTTTTTT. Translating it yields CASSQDRQGEKLFF.

The chain uses TRBV11-2 and TRBJ2-2; 9 nucleotides match TRBD2. The CDR3 is 15 amino acids. V lost 6 bases and J lost 1; bases outside the gene matches: 3. Germline V gene data show CDR1 as SGHAT and CDR2 as FQNNGV. CDR3 sequence (DNA): TGTGCCAGCAGTCGACTAGCGGTGAACACCGGGGAGCTGTTTTTT. Encoded protein: CASSRLAVNTGELFF. Using reference TRBV11-2 and TRBJ2-2 for the parts outside the CDR3, the full variable domain is EAGVAQSPRYKIIEKRQSVAFWCNPISGHATLYWYQQILGQGPKLLIQFQNNGVVDDSQLPKDRFSAERLKGVDSTLKIQPAKLEDSAVYLCASSRLAVNTGELFFGEGSRLTVL.

The J gene is TRBJ1-1, the V gene TRBV7-6, with D possibly TRBD1 on 5 matching bases. The germline V gene has CDR1 SGHVS and CDR2 FNYEAQ. V was cut by 1 base and J by 3 bases, with 18 bases left in between. This CDR3 comprises 17 residues. CDR3 region: CASSLETGLATYTEAFF. CDR3 DNA sequence: TGTGCCAGCAGCTTAGAAACAGGATTAGCCACTTACACTGAAGCTTTCTTT.

CDR3 amino acids: CASNSLAGPGELFF. DNA for the CDR3: TGTGCCAGCAATAGTCTAGCTGGGCCCGGGGAGCTGTTTTTT. This chain links TRBV25-1 with TRBJ2-2; TRBD2 is a possible D gene (5 bases). The germline V gene encodes CDR1 MGHDK and CDR2 SYGVNS. Trimming left V 7 bases short and J 6 bases short, with 15 bases between. This CDR3 region has 14 residues.

The sample holds a few counts of this clone. This chain uses TRBV7-3 with TRBJ2-1; 9 bases agree with TRBD1. After removal of 5 bases from V and 6 bases from J, the junction contained 5 bases not matched to a gene. The germline gives CDR1 SGHTA, CDR2 FQGTGA. CDR3 length: 14 residues. CDR3 sequence: CASSPQGAGNEQFF. In DNA form, the CDR3 reads TGTGCCAGCAGCCCACAGGGGGCGGGCAATGAGCAGTTCTTC.

The chain employs TRBV6-7 and TRBJ2-5; D is unresolved. The J call may be incorrect, as the DNA end agrees better with TRBJ2-7. TRBV6-7 falls under the ORF class, with uncertain function. This CDR3 contains 11 residues. CDR3 protein: CARAETYEQYF. CDR3 DNA: TGTGCCAGGGCGGAGACCTACGAGCAGTACTTC.

The rearrangement uses TRBV11-2 and TRBJ1-5, with D possibly matching TRBD1 (6 bases). Trimming left V 5 bases short and J 3 bases short, with 8 bases between. There are 13 residues in the CDR3. Germline values: CDR1 SGHAT, CDR2 FQNNGV. The DNA for the CDR3 is TGTGCCAGCAGCCAGGGGTTCAATCAGCCCCAGCATTTT. Translated: CASSQGFNQPQHF.

The chain is built from TRBV6-5 and TRBJ1-1; TRBD1 matches at 7 bases. The CDR3 length is 15 residues. J was trimmed by 6 bases and V by 2 bases; bases with no gene match: 9. Germline V gene lookup returns CDR1 MNHEY and CDR2 SVGAGI. CDR3 in amino acids: CASSYEGAQSPEAFF. The CDR3 coding sequence is TGTGCCAGCAGTTACGAGGGGGCACAATCCCCTGAAGCTTTCTTT.

This clone appeared once. The rearrangement uses TRBV6-5 and TRBJ2-7; maybe TRBD2 (6 bases). V was shortened by 0 bases and J by 3 bases, with 12 bases between the two germline ends. Per the germline V gene, CDR1 is MNHEY and CDR2 is SVGAGI. The CDR3 is 15 residues long. The CDR3 is CASSYSKVGSYEQYF. Here the CDR3 DNA reads TGTGCCAGCAGTTACTCGAAGGTCGGGAGCTACGAGCAGTACTTC.

The chain links TRBV13 to TRBJ2-7, with TRBD1 matching 7 bases. Germline CDR1 reads PRHDT; CDR2 reads FYEKMQ (reference sequence). V was pared by 0 bases and J by 4 bases, with 6 bases of the junction left unmatched. The CDR3 is 15 residues long. CDR3 loop: CASSLGFGTVYEQYF. DNA for the CDR3: TGTGCCAGCAGCTTAGGGTTCGGGACAGTGTACGAGCAGTACTTC.

The chain combines TRBV2 with TRBJ2-2, with 8 bases that match TRBD2. This CDR3 is 15 amino acids long. Germline assignment: CDR1 SNHLY and CDR2 FYNNEI. The J segment lost 3 bases and the V segment lost 9 bases, leaving 9 bases of the junction unmatched. CDR3 sequence reads: CASGVSGEDTGELFF. The CDR3 DNA follows: TGTGCCAGTGGGGTTAGCGGGGAGGACACCGGGGAGCTGTTTTTT.

This clone was seen just once. The V and J genes are TRBV6-5 and TRBJ2-1; D might be TRBD2 (7 bases). The germline V gene has CDR1 MNHEY and CDR2 SVGAGI. The CDR3 consists of 15 residues. V was trimmed by 2 bases and J by 5 bases, leaving 13 bases between them. DNA of the CDR3: TGTGCCAGCAGTTACGAGCCGGGGGGCCACAATGAGCAGTTCTTC. The encoded protein is CASSYEPGGHNEQFF.

The chain carries TRBV5-4 and TRBJ2-3; 11 bases fit TRBD2. The trim removed 0 bases at V and 2 bases at J, leaving 2 bases unmatched. The germline V gene encodes CDR1 SGHNT and CDR2 YYREEE (reference sequence). This CDR3 comprises 16 residues. CDR3 bases: TGTGCCAGCAGCTTGGGACTAGCGGGGTCCACAGATACGCAGTATTTT. This gives the protein CASSLGLAGSTDTQYF.

The V gene is TRBV23-1, the J gene TRBJ2-1; 9 positions match TRBD1. TRBV23-1 is assigned to the ORF class and has an uncertain function. The CDR3 extends over 18 amino acids. V lost 8 bases, J lost 2 bases, and 16 bases stayed unmatched. The CDR3 spells CASRLPGGQGITYNEQFF. Written as DNA, the CDR3 is TGCGCCAGCCGCCTCCCGGGGGGACAGGGAATCACCTACAATGAGCAGTTCTTC.

This rearrangement joins TRBV5-1 to TRBJ2-7, with a possible D match to TRBD1 (5 bases). Trimming removed 0 bases at V and 3 bases at J, with 7 bases between. Germline V CDR1 and CDR2: SGHRS, YFSETQ. The CDR3 has 13 residues. CDR3: CASSLVGRYEQYF. For the CDR3, the DNA is TGCGCCAGCAGCTTGGTGGGGCGCTACGAGCAGTACTTC.

The rearrangement joins TRBV5-6 to TRBJ1-1; D gene uncertain. The V gene's germline CDR1 is SGHDT and CDR2 YYEEEE. This CDR3 comprises 11 residues. Trimming cost V 7 bases and J 7 bases, with 11 bases left between them. The CDR3 bases are TGTGCCAGCGGGTGGAGGAGTGAAGCTTTCTTT. Translated, it gives CASGWRSEAFF.

The chain is built from TRBV2 and TRBJ1-2, with unresolved D. This CDR3 spans 12 amino acids. Between the trimmed V and J ends, which lost 3 bases and 7 bases, there was a span of 9 bases. Germline V gives CDR1 SNHLY, CDR2 FYNNEI. DNA for the CDR3: TGTGCCAGCAGTGACCGGGTCCCTGGCTACACCTTC. Its translation: CASSDRVPGYTF.

The chain links TRBV5-1 to TRBJ2-7, with 13 positions matching TRBD2. CDR1 SGHRS and CDR2 YFSETQ come from the germline V gene. Losses at the gene ends were 7 bases for V and 3 bases for J; bases not matched to a gene: 7. The CDR3 is 15 amino acids. The DNA of the CDR3 is TGCGCCAGCTACGGACTAGCGGGGGACCACTACGAGCAGTACTTC. Translating gives CASYGLAGDHYEQYF.

The V and J genes are TRBV10-3 and TRBJ2-2; D is uncertain. The CDR3 is 14 residues long. The germline V gene has CDR1 ENHRY and CDR2 SYGVKD. Trimming removed 3 bases at V and 7 bases at J, with 12 bases between. CDR3 coding DNA: TGTGCCATCAGTGAACACACCACCGACGGGGAGCTGTTTTTT. It encodes CAISEHTTDGELFF.

The count of this clone is one. The rearrangement links TRBV7-2 to TRBJ2-2, with D perhaps matching TRBD1 (5 bases). V gave up 5 bases and J gave up 4 bases, with 14 bases separating them. Per germline, CDR1 SGHTA and CDR2 FQGNSA. CDR3 length equals 15 residues. The CDR3 region has the DNA TGTGCCAGCAGCATAAGTGCAGGGATCACCGGGGAGCTGTTTTTT. This gives the protein CASSISAGITGELFF.